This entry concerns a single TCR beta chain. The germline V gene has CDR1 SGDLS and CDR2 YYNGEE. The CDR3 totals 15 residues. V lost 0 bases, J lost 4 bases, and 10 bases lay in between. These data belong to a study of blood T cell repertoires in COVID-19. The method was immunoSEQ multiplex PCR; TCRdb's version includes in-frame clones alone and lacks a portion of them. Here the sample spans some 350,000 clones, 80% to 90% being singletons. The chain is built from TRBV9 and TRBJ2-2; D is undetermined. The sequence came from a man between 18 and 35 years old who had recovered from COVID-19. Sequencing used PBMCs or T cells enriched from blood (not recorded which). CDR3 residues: CASSVVQSSTGELFF. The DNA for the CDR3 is TGTGCCAGCAGCGTAGTACAGTCGAGCACCGGGGAGCTGTTTTTT.